The clone carrying this TCR beta chain was counted at least ten times. This entry is derived from a study of T cells in Graves' hyperthyroidism and ophthalmopathy. RNA transcripts provided the source from which TCR beta CDR3 regions were amplified. TCR CDR3 regions were first amplified by RT-PCR with HTBI primers. From the multiplex PCR reads, TCRdb called clonotypes with MiXCR, one entry per CDR3 protein. The sample has 300,000 to 450,000 distinct CDR3 sequences, more than 20% seen once. The CDR3 is 12 amino acids. Germline values: CDR1 LGHDT, CDR2 YNNKEL (reference sequence). The germline V and J ends were trimmed by 0 bases and 7 bases, with 6 bases remaining between them.

The chain is built from TRBV3-1 and TRBJ2-5; D is ambiguous. The sample taken for sequencing was blood. This receptor was obtained from a man in his fifties with Graves' hyperthyroidism. The CDR3 DNA is TGTGCCAGCAGCCAAGAAGGACGGACCCAGTACTTC. It translates to CASSQEGRTQYF.